This section outlines one T cell receptor (beta chain) sequence together with its context. This clonotype appeared a few times. It lacks a known antigen. The sample holds no much larger clone one base away, and base qualities are not on file. Sequences LGHDT (CDR1) and YNNKEL (CDR2) are obtained from the germline V gene (reference sequence). The CDR3 holds 13 amino acids from the cysteine to the phenylalanine. Here the CDR3 DNA is all that survives: 39 bases in frame from base 1. V drops 1 base and J drops 5 bases, leaving 7 bases in between. This sample stems from a study of T-cell reconstitution after alpha-beta-depleted transplantation in children (dated by TCRdb to 2016 to 2017). Looking at the study overall: T-cell immune reconstitution after TCRalphabeta/CD19-depleted allogeneic hematopoietic cell transplantation in children was quantitatively tracked in the study by means of TCR repertoire profiling.

The library relied on PCR. The reads were generated on an Illumina HiSeq 2500. To normalize quantification of the TCRbeta repertoire, the TCR libraries were built with molecular barcoding that relied on unique molecular identifiers. Starting from the raw public reads, TCRdb applied fastp trimming at Q25, assembled clones with MiXCR and retained in-frame beta chains. Every distinct CDR3 protein forms one entry, paired with its most common genes and DNA. The sample table records hundreds of thousands of distinct CDR3 sequences; roughly a tenth of these occur just once. The top ten clones comprise roughly 3.9% of the sample.

Sequencing used PBMCs from the stem cell graft donor, obtained from the stem cell graft. The V gene is TRBV3-1 and the J gene is TRBJ2-3; a confident D gene designation cannot be given. The clonotype was recovered from a human donor who donated a stem cell graft to a child with acute myeloid leukemia. The nucleotide sequence is given as TGTGCCAGCAGCCAAGTAGGACGAGATACGCAGTATTTT. The encoded protein is CASSQVGRDTQYF.